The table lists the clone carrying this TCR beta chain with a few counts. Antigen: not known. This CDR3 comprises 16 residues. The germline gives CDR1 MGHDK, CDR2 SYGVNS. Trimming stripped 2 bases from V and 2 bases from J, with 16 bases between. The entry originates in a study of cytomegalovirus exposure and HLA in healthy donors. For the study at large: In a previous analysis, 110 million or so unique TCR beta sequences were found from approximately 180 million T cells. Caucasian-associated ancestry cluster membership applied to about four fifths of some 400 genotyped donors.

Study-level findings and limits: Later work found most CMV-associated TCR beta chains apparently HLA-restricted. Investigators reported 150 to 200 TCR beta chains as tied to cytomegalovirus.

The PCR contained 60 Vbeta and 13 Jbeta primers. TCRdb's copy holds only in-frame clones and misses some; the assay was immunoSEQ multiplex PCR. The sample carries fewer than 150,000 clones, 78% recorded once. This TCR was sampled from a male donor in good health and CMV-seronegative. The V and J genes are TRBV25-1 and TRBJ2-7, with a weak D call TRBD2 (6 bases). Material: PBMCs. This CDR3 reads CASSESLPGDAYEQYF. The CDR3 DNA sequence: TGTGCCAGCAGTGAAAGTCTACCGGGAGACGCCTACGAGCAGTACTTC.